The present TCR beta chain was sequenced within a study of shared clonotypes between healthy human individuals. The CDR3 runs to 15 residues. CDR1 SGHTA and CDR2 FQGNSA come from the germline V gene. V lost 4 bases and J lost 4; bases outside the gene matches: 3. The protocol was immunoSEQ multiplex PCR, while the TCRdb copy is restricted to in-frame clones and leaves out a portion. Here the sample spans over a million clones, roughly 95% being singletons. The sequence was collected from a man between 25 and 39 years old in good health. The sample taken for sequencing was naive CD4+ T cells sorted from blood. Subset specified: CD45RA+ positively selected. The chain is built from TRBV7-2 and TRBJ2-5, with 13 bases lining up with TRBD2. The CDR3 region is CASSYGLAGVETQYF. The DNA for the CDR3 is TGTGCCAGCAGCTACGGACTAGCGGGAGTAGAGACCCAGTACTTC.